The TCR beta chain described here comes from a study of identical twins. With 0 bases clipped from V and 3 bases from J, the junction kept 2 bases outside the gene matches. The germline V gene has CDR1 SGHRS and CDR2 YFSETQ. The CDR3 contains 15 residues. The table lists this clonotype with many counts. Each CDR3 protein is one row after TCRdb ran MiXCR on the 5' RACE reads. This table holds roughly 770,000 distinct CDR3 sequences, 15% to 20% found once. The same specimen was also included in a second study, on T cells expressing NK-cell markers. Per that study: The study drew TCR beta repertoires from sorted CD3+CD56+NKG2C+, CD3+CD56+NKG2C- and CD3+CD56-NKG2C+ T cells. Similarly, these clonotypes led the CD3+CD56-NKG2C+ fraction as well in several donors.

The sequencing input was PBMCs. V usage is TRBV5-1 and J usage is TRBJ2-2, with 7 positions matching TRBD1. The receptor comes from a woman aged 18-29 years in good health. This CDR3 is CASSLAGGDTGELFF. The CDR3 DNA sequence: TGCGCCAGCAGCTTGGCAGGGGGAGACACCGGGGAGCTGTTTTTT.